A few counts support the clone carrying this TCR beta chain. Via MiXCR, TCRdb re-called the 5' RACE reads, giving one row per CDR3 protein. Of 55,000 or so distinct CDR3 sequences listed, around 13% are singletons. The entry originates in a study of early T cells in non-severe SARS-CoV-2 infection. J gave up 2 bases and V 6 bases, and 7 bases lay outside the gene matches. Germline CDR1 reads SGHVS; CDR2 reads FNYEAQ. This CDR3 contains 15 residues. V gene TRBV7-6 combines with J gene TRBJ1-1, with TRBD1 matching 9 bases. The sample was whole blood. The sequence was collected from an adult who was a healthcare worker with PCR-confirmed SARS-CoV-2 infection or an uninfected control (not recorded which). The DNA of the CDR3 is TGTGCCAGCAGACAACCGGGACAGGGTAACACTGAAGCTTTCTTT. Protein: CASRQPGQGNTEAFF.